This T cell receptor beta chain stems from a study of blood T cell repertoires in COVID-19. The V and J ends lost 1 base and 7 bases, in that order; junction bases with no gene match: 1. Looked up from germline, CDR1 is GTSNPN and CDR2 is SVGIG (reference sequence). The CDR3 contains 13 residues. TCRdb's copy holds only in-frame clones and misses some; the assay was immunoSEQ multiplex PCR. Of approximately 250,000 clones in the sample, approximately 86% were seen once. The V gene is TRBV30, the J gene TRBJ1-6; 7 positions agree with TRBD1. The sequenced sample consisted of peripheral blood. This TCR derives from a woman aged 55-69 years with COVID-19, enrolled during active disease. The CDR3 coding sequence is TGTGCCTGGAGTGAGGGACAGAATTCACCCCTCCACTTT. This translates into CAWSEGQNSPLHF.